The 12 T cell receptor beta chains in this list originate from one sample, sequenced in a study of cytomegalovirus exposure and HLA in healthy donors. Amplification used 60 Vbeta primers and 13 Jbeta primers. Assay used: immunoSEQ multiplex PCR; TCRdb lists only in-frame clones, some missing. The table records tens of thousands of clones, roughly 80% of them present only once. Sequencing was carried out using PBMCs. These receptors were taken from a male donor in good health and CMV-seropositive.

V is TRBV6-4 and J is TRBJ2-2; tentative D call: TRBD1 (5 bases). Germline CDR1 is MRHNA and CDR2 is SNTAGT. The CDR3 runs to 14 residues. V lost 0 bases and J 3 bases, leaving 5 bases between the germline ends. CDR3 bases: TGTGCCAGCAGTGACTCAGGGGACACCGGGGAGCTGTTTTTT. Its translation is CASSDSGDTGELFF.

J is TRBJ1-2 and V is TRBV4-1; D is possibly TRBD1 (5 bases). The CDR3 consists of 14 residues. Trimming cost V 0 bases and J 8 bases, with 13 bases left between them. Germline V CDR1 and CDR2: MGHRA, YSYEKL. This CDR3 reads CASSQESGVRGYTF. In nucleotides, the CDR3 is TGCGCCAGCAGCCAAGAATCGGGGGTGCGGGGCTACACCTTC.

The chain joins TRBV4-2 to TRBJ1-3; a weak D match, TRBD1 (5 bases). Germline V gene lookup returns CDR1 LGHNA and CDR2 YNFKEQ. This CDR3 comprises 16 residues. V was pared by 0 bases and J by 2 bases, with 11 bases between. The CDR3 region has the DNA TGTGCCAGCAGCCAAGAGTCGGCAGGGACTGGAAACACCATATATTTT. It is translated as CASSQESAGTGNTIYF.

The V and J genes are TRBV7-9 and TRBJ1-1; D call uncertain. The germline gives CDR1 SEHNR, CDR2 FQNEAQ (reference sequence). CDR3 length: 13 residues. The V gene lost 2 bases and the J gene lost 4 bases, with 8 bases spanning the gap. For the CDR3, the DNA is TGTGCCAGCAGCTTATCAGGTATCACTGAAGCTTTCTTT. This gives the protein CASSLSGITEAFF.

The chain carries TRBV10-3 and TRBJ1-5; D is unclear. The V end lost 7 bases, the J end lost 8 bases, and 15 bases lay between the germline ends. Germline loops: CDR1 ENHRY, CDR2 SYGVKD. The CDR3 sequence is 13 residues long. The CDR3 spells CAITGQYGEPQHF. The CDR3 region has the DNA TGTGCCATCACTGGGCAGTACGGGGAGCCCCAGCATTTT.

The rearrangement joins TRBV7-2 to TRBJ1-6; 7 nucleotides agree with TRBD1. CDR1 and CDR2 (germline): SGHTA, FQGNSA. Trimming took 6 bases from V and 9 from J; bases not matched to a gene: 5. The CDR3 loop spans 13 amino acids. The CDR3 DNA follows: TGTGCCAGCAGGACAGGGAACTCTTCACCCCTCCACTTT. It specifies CASRTGNSSPLHF.

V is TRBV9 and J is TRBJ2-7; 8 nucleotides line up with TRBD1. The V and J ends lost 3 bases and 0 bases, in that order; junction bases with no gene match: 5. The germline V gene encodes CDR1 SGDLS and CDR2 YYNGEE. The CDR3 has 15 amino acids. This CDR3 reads CASSAGQGHSYEQYF. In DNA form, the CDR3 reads TGTGCCAGCAGCGCAGGACAGGGCCACTCCTACGAGCAGTACTTC.

CDR3 bases: TGTGCCAGTAGTAATAGGGCCGGGACAAAGTGGAGTGGGAGCTCCTACGAGCAGTACTTC. Its protein is CASSNRAGTKWSGSSYEQYF. The V and J genes are TRBV19 and TRBJ2-7, with TRBD1 as a possible D gene (6 bases). With 4 bases removed from V and 0 bases from J, the gap between germline ends came to 28 bases. Germline loops: CDR1 LNHDA, CDR2 SQIVND (reference sequence). The CDR3 has 20 residues.

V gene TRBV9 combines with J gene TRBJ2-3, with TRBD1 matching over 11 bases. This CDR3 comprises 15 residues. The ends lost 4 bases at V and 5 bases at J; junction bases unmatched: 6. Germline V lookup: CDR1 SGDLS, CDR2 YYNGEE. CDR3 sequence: CASSPRTGGVDTQYF. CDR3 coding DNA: TGTGCCAGCAGCCCCCGGACAGGGGGCGTAGATACGCAGTATTTT.

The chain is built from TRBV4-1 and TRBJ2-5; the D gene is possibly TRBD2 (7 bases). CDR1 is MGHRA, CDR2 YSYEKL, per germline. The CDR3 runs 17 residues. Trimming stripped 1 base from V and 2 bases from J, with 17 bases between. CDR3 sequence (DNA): TGCGCCAGCAGCCAAGCCCCTAGCGGACAGATACAAGAGACCCAGTACTTC. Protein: CASSQAPSGQIQETQYF.

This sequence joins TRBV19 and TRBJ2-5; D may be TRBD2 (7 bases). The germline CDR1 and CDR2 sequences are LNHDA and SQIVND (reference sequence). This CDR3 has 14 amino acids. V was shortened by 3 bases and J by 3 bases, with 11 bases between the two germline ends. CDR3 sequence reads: CASSIRGGEETQYF. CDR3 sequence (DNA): TGTGCCAGTAGTATTAGGGGGGGTGAAGAGACCCAGTACTTC.

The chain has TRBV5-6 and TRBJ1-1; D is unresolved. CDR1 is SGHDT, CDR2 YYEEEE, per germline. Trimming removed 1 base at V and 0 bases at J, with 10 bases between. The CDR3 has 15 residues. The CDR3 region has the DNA TGTGCCAGCAGCTTGAGCCAGAGGATGAACACTGAAGCTTTCTTT. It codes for CASSLSQRMNTEAFF.